This TCR beta chain was captured by sequencing in a study of beta chain features in type 1 diabetes. Study context: Similarity in age, gender and cell yields was seen between patients and healthy donors. The study's findings and limits: A moderate, significant TCRB CDR3 shortening appeared in type 1 diabetes across four CD4+ subsets.

This clone was detected only a few times. Its antigen is currently unknown. Between the trimmed V and J ends, which lost 0 bases and 6 bases, there was a span of 18 bases. Germline CDR1 is SGHNT and CDR2 is YYREEE (reference sequence). The CDR3 has 16 amino acids. Expressed TCRB transcripts were sequenced because the isolated RNA had all been reverse transcribed beforehand. TCRdb's copy holds only in-frame clones and misses some; the assay was immunoSEQ multiplex PCR. This sample has 600,000 to 700,000 clones, with around an eighth found just once. The sequencing sample was made of naive CD4+ T cells from blood. The chain combines TRBV5-4 with TRBJ1-1, with D uncertain. The receptor's source is a young man with type 1 diabetes. CDR3 nucleotides: TGTGCCAGCAGCTTGGGGCCCTATGGGGAGGCGGCTGAAGCTTTCTTT. Protein product: CASSLGPYGEAAEAFF.